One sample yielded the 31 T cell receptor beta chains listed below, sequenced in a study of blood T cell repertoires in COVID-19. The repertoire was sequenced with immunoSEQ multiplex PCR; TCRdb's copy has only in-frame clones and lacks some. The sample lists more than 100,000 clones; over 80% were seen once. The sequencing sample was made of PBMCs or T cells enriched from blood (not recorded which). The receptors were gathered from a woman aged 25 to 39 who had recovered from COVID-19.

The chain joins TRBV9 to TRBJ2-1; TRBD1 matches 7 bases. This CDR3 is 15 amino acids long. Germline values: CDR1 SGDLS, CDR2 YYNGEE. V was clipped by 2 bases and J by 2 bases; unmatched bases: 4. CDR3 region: CASSVGQDTYNEQFF. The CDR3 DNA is TGTGCCAGCAGCGTCGGACAGGATACCTACAATGAGCAGTTCTTC.

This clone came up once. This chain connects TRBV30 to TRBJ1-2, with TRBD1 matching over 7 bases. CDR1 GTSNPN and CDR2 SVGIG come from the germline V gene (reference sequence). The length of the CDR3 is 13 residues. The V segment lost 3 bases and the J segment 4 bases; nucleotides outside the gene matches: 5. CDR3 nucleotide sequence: TGTGCCTGGAGCACAGGGGTGGGCTATGGCTACACCTTC. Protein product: CAWSTGVGYGYTF.

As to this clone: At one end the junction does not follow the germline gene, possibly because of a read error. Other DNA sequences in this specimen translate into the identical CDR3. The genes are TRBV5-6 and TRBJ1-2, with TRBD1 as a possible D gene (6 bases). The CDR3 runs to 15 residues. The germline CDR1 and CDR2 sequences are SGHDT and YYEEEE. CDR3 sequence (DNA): TGCGCCAGCAGCTTGGGGTGGGGGGGCTACTATGGCTACACCTTC. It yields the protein CASSLGWGGYYGYTF.

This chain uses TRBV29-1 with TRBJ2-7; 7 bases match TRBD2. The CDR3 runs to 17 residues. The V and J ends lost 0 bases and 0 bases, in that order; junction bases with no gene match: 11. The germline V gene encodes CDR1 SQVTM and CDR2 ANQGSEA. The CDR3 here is CSVEELSPGRNSYEQYF. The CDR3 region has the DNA TGCAGCGTTGAAGAGTTAAGTCCCGGGAGGAACTCCTACGAGCAGTACTTC.

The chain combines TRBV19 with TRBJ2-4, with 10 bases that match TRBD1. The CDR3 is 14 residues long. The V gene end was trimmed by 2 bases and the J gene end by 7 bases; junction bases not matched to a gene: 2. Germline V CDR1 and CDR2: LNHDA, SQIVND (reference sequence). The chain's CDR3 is CASSILGQGNIQYF. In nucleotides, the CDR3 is TGTGCCAGTAGTATACTGGGACAGGGGAACATTCAGTACTTC.

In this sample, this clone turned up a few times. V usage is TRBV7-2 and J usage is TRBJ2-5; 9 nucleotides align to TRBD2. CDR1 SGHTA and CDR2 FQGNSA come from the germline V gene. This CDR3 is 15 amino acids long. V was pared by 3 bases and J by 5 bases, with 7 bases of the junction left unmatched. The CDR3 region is CASSFGLATRETQYF. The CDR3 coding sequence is TGTGCCAGCAGCTTCGGACTAGCGACCCGCGAGACCCAGTACTTC.

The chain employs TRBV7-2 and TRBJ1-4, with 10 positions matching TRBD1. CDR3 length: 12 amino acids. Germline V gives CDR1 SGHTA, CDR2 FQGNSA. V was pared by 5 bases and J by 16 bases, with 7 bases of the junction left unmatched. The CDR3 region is CASSPGTGDPFF. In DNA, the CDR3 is TGTGCCAGCAGCCCGGGGACAGGGGACCCGTTTTTT.

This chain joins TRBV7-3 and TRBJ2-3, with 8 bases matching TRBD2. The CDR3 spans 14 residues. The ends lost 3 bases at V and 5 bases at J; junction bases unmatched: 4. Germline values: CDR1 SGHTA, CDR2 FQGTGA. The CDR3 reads CASSFGGDGDTQYF. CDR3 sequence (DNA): TGTGCCAGCAGCTTCGGGGGGGATGGAGATACGCAGTATTTT.

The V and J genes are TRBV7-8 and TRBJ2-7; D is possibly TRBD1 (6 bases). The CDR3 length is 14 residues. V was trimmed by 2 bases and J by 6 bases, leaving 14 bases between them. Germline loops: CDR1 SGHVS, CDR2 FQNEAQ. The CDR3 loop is CASSLTYRAGEQYF. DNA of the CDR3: TGTGCCAGCAGCTTAACGTACAGGGCGGGCGAGCAGTACTTC.

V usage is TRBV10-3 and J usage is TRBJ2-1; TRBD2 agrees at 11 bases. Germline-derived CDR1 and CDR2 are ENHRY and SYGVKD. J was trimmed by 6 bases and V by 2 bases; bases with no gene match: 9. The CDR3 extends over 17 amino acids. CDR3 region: CAISEPKTSGSGNEQFF. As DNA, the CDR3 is TGTGCCATCAGTGAGCCGAAAACTAGCGGGAGCGGCAATGAGCAGTTCTTC.

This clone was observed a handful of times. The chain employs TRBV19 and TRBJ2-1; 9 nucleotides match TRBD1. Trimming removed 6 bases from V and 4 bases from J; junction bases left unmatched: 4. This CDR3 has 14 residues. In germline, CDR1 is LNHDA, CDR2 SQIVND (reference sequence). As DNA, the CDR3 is TGTGCCAGTAGCGGAGGGACAGGGTACAATGAGCAGTTCTTC. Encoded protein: CASSGGTGYNEQFF.

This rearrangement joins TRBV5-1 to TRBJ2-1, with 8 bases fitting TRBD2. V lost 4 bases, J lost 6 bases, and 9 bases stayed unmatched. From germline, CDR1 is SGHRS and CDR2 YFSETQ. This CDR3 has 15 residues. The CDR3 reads CASSLAGPLSNEQFF. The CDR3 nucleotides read TGCGCCAGCAGCCTAGCGGGCCCATTGAGCAATGAGCAGTTCTTC.

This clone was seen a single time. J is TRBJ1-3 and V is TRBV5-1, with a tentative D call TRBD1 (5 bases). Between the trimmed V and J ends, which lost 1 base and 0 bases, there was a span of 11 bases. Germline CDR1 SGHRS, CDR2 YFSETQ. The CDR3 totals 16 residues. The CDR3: CASSLTGARSGNTIYF. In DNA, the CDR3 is TGCGCCAGCAGCTTGACTGGGGCCCGCTCTGGAAACACCATATATTTT.

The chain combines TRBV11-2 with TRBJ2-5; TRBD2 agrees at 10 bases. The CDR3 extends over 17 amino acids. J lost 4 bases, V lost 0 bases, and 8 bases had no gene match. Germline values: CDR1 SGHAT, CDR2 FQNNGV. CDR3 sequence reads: CASSLDRASGRRETQYF. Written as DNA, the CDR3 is TGTGCCAGCAGCTTAGATCGGGCTAGCGGGAGAAGAGAGACCCAGTACTTC. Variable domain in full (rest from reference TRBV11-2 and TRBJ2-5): EAGVAQSPRYKIIEKRQSVAFWCNPISGHATLYWYQQILGQGPKLLIQFQNNGVVDDSQLPKDRFSAERLKGVDSTLKIQPAKLEDSAVYLCASSLDRASGRRETQYFGPGTRLLVL.

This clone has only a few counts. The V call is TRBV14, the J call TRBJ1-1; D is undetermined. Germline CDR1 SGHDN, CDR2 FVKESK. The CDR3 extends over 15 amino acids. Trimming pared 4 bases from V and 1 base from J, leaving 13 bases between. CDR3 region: CASSPGQQRNTEAFF. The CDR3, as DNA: TGTGCCAGCAGCCCAGGCCAACAGAGGAACACTGAAGCTTTCTTT.

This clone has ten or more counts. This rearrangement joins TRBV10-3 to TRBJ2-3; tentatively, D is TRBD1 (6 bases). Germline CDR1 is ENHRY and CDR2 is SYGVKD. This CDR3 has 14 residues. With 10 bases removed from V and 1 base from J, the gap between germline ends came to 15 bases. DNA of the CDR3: TGTGCCAGCAACAGGGCTGACGGCACAGATACGCAGTATTTT. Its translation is CASNRADGTDTQYF.

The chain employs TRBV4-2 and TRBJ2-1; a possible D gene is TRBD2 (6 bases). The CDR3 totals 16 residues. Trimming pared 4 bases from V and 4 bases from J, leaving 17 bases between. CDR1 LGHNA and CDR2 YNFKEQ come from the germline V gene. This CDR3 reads CASSRVGGETYNEQFF. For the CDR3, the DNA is TGTGCCAGCAGCCGGGTCGGGGGAGAGACTTACAATGAGCAGTTCTTC.

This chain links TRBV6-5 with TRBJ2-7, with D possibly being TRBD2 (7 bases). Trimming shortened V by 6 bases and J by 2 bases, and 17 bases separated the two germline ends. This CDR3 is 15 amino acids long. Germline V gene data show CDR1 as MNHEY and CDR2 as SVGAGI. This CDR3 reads CASSSMGGGAYEQYF. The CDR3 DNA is TGTGCCAGCAGCTCCATGGGAGGGGGGGCCTACGAGCAGTACTTC.

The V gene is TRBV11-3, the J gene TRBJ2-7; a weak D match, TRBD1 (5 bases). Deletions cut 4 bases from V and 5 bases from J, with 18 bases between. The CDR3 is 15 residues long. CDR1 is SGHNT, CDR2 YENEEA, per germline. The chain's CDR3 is CASSSNQGVRNEQYF. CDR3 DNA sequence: TGTGCCAGCAGCTCCAACCAAGGGGTACGGAACGAGCAGTACTTC.

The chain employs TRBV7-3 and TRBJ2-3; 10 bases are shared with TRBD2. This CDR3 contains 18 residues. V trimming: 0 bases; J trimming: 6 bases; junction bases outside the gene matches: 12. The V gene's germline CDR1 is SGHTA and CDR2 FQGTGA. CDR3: CASSLTGPGLARTDTQYF. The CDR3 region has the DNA TGTGCCAGCAGCTTAACGGGACCGGGACTAGCGAGAACGGATACGCAGTATTTT.

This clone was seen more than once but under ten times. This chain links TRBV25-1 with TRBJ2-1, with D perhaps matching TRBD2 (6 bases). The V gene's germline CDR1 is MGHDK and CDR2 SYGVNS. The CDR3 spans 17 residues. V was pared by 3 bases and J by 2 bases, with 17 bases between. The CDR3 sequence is CASSDPELAKTYNEQFF. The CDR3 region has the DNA TGTGCCAGCAGTGACCCCGAGCTAGCGAAAACCTACAATGAGCAGTTCTTC.

CDR3 loop: CACPGTSRAEQFF. Written as DNA, the CDR3 is TGTGCCTGCCCCGGGACTAGCAGGGCTGAGCAGTTCTTC. The rearrangement links TRBV30 to TRBJ2-1; 9 bases match TRBD2. Germline V CDR1 and CDR2: GTSNPN, SVGIG (reference sequence). V was pared by 6 bases and J by 9 bases, with 9 bases of the junction left unmatched. CDR3 length equals 13 residues.

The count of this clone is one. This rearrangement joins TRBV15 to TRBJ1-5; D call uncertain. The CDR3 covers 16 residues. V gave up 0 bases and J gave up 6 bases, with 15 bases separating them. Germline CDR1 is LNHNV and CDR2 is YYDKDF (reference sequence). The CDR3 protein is CATSRDRGSRSQPQHF. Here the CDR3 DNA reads TGTGCCACCAGCAGAGATCGCGGCAGCCGCAGTCAGCCCCAGCATTTT.

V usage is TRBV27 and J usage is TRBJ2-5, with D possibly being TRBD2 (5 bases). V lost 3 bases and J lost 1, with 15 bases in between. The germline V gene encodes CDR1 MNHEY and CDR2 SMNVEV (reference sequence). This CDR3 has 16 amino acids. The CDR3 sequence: CASSFRGSRSQETQYF. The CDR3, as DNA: TGTGCCAGCAGTTTTCGGGGTAGCAGGAGCCAAGAGACCCAGTACTTC.

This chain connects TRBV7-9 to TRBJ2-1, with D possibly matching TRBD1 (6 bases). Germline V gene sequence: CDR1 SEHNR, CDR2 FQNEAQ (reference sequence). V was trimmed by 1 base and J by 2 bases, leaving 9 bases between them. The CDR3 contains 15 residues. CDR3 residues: CASSLGQGPYNEQFF. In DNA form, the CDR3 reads TGTGCCAGCAGCTTAGGGCAGGGGCCCTACAATGAGCAGTTCTTC.

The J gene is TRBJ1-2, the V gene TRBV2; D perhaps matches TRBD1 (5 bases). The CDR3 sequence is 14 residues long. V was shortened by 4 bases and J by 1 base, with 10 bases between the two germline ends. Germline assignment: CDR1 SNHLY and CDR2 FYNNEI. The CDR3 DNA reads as TGTGCCAGCAGTGCGAACAGGATTAACTATGGCTACACCTTC. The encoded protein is CASSANRINYGYTF.

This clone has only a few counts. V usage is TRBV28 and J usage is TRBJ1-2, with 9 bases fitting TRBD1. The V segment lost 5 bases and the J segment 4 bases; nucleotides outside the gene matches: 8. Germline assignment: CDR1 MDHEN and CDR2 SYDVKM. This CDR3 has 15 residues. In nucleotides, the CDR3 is TGTGCCAGCAGTCCAGGGGGACAGGGAGGCTATGGCTACACCTTC. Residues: CASSPGGQGGYGYTF.

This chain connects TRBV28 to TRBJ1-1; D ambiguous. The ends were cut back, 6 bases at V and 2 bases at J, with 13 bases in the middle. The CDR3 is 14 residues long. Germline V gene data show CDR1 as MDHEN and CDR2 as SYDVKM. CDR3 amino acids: CASSSPTPNTEAFF. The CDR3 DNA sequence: TGTGCCAGCAGCTCGCCTACTCCCAACACTGAAGCTTTCTTT.

The CDR3 spells CASSQVNRGRSNQPQHF. CDR3 coding DNA: TGTGCCAGCAGCCAGGTAAACAGGGGGCGAAGCAATCAGCCCCAGCATTTT. The chain carries TRBV4-2 and TRBJ1-5; 9 bases match TRBD1. Trimming cost V 3 bases and J 1 base; bases outside gene matches: 7. CDR1 is LGHNA and CDR2 is YNFKEQ in the germline V gene. The CDR3 totals 17 residues.

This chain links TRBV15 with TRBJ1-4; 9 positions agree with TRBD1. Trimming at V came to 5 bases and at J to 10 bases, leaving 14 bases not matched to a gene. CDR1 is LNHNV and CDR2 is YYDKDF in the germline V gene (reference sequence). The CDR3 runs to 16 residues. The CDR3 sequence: CATSDLKGQGRGKLFF. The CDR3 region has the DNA TGTGCCACCAGCGATCTGAAAGGACAGGGGCGGGGAAAACTGTTTTTT.

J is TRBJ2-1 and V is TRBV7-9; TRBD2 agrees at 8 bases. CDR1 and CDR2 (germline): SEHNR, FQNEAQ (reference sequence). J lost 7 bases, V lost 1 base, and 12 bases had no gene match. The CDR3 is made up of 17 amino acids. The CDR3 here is CASSLGARREGLNEQFF. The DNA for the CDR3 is TGTGCCAGCAGCTTAGGGGCCAGACGGGAGGGCCTAAATGAGCAGTTCTTC.